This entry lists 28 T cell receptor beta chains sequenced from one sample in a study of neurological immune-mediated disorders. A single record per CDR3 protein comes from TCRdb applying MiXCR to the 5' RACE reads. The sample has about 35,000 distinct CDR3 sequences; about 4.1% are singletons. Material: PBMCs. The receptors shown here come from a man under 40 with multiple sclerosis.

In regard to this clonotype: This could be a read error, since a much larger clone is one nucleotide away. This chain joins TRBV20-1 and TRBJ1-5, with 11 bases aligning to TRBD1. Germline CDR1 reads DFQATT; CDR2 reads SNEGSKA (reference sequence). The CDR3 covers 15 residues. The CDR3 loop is CSATPGQGVYQPQNF. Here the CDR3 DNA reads TGCAGTGCTACCCCGGGACAGGGGGTTTATCAGCCCCAGAATTTT.

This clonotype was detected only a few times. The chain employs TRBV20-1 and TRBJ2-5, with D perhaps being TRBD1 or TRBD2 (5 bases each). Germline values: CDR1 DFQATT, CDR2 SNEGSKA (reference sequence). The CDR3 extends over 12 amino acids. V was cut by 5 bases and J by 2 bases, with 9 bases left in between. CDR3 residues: CSARDQQETQYF. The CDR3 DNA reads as TGCAGTGCTCGGGACCAACAAGAGACCCAGTACTTC.

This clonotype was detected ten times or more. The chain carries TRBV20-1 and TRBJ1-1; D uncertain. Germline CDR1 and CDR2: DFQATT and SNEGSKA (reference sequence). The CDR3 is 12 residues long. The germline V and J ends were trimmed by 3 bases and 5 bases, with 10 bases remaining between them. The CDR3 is CSARQPGTEAFF. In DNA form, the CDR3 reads TGCAGTGCTAGGCAACCGGGTACTGAAGCTTTCTTT.

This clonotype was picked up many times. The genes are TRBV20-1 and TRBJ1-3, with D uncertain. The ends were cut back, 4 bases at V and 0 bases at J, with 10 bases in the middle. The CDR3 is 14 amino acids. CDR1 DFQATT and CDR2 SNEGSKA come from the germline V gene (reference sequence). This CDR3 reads CSATDGGSGNTIYF. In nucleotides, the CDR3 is TGCAGTGCTACGGACGGAGGCTCTGGAAACACCATATATTTT.

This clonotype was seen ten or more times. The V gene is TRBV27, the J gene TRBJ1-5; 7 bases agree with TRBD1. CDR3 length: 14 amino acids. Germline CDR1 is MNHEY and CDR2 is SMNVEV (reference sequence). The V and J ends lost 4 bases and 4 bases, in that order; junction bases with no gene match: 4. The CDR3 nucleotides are TGTGCCAGCAGTTCCCGGGGACAGAATCAGCCCCAGCATTTT. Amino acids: CASSSRGQNQPQHF.

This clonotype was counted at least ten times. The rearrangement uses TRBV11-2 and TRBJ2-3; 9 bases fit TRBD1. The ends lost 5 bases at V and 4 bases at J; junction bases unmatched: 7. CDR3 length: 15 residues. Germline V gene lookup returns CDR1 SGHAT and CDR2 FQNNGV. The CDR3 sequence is CASSSGQGMSDTQYF. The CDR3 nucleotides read TGTGCCAGCAGCAGCGGACAGGGGATGTCAGATACGCAGTATTTT.

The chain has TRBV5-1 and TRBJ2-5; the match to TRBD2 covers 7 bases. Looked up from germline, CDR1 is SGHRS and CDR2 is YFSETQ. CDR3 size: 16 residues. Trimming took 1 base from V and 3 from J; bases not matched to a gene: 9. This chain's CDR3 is CASSLRWGRGEETQYF. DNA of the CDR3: TGCGCCAGCAGCTTGAGATGGGGACGGGGGGAAGAGACCCAGTACTTC.

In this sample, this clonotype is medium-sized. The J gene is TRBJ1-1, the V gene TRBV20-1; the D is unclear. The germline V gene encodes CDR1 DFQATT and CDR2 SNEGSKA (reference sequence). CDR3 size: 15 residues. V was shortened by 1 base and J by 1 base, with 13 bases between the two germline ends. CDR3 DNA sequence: TGCAGTGCTAGAGCGGTAGGGAATCAGAACACTGAAGCTTTCTTT. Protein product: CSARAVGNQNTEAFF.

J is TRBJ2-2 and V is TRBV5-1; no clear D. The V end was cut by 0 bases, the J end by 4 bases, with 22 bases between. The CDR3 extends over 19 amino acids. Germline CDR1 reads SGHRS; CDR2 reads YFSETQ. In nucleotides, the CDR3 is TGCGCCAGCAGCTTGGGAGGCAGTCTAAGATCCCGAGTCACCGGGGAGCTGTTTTTT. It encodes CASSLGGSLRSRVTGELFF.

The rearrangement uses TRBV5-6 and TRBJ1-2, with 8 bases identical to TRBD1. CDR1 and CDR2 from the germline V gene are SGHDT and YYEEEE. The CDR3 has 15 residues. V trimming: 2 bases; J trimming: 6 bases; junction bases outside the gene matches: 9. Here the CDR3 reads CASSFGQGGKDGYTF. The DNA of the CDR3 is TGTGCCAGCAGCTTTGGACAGGGAGGAAAGGATGGCTACACCTTC.

CDR3: CASSPSEAKNIQYF. CDR3 sequence (DNA): TGTGCCAGCAGCCCCTCGGAGGCCAAAAACATTCAGTACTTC. The chain employs TRBV7-2 and TRBJ2-4; D gene unclear. Per germline, CDR1 SGHTA and CDR2 FQGNSA. V lost 5 bases and J 1 base, leaving 9 bases between the germline ends. The CDR3 runs 14 residues.

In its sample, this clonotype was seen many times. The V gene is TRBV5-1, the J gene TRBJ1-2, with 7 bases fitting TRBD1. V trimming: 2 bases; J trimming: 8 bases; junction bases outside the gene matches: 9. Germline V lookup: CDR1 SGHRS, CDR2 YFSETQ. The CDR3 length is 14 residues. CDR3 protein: CASSFGQASTGYTF. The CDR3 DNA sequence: TGCGCCAGCAGCTTCGGACAGGCCAGCACGGGCTACACCTTC.

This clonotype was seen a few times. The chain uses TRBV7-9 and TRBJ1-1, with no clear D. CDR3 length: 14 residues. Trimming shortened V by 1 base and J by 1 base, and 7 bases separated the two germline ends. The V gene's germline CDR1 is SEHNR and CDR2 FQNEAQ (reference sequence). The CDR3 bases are TGTGCCAGCAGCTTAGTTTCTGCGAACACTGAAGCTTTCTTT. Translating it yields CASSLVSANTEAFF.

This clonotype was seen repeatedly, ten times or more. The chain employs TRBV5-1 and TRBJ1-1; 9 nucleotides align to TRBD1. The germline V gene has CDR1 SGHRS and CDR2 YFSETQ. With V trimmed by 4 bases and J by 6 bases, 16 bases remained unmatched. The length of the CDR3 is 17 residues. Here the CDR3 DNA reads TGCGCCAGCAGCCTTTCCCACGACGGGACAGGGAGGGCTGAAGCTTTCTTT. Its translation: CASSLSHDGTGRAEAFF.

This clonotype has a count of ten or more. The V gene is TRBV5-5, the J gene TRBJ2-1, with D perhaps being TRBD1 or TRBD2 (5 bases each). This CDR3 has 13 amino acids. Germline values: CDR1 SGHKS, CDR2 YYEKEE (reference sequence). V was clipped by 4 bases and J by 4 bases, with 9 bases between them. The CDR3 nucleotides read TGTGCCAGCAGCATGGGACCGTACAATGAGCAGTTCTTC. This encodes CASSMGPYNEQFF.

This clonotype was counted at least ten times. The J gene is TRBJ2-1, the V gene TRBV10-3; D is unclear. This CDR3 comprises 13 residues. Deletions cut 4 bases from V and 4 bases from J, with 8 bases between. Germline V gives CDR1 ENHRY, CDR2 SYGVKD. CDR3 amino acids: CAISVYAYNEQFF. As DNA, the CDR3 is TGTGCCATCAGTGTGTACGCATACAATGAGCAGTTCTTC.

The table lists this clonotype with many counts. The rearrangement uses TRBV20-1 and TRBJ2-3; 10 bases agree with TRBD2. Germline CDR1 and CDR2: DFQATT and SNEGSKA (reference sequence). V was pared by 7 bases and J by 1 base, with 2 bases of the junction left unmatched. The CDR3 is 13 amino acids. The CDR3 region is CSGLAGGTDTQYF. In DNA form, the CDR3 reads TGCAGTGGTCTAGCGGGGGGCACAGATACGCAGTATTTT.

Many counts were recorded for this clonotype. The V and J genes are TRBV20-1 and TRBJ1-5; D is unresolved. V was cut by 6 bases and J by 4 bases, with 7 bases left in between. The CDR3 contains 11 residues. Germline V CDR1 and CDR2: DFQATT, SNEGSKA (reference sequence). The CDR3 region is CSAGQNQPQHF. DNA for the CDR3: TGCAGTGCAGGGCAAAATCAGCCCCAGCATTTT.

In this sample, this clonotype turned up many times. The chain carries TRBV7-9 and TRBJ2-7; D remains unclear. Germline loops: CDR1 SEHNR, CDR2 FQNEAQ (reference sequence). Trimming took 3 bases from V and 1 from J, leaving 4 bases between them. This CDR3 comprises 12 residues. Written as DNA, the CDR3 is TGTGCCAGCAGCTTGGAGTCCTACGAGCAGTACTTC. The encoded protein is CASSLESYEQYF.

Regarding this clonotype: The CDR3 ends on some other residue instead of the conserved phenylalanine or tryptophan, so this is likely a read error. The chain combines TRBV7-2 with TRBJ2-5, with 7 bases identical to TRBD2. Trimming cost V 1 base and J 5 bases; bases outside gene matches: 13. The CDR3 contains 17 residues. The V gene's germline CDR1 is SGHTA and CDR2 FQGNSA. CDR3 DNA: TGTGCCAGCAGCTTAGAGCGGGACCTTGTTGGTGCTGAGACCCAGTACGTC. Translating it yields CASSLERDLVGAETQYV.

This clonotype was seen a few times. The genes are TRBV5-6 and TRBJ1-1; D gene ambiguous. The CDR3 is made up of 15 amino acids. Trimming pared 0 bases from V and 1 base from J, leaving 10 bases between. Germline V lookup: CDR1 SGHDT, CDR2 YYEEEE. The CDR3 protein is CASSLGGRQNTEAFF. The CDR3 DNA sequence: TGTGCCAGCAGCTTGGGTGGCAGACAGAACACTGAAGCTTTCTTT.

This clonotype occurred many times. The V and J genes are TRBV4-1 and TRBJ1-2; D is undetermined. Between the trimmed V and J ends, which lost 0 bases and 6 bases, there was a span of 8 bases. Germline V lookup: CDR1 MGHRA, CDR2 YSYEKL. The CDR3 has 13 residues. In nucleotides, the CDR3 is TGCGCCAGCAGCCAAGATAAGGGAGATGGCTACACCTTC. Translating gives CASSQDKGDGYTF.

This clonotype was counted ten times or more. The CDR3 sequence is CSASVDTQYF. The CDR3 DNA sequence: TGCAGTGCTAGTGTCGATACGCAGTATTTT. The chain couples TRBV20-1 to TRBJ2-3; no definite D call. The CDR3 totals 10 residues. The germline V gene encodes CDR1 DFQATT and CDR2 SNEGSKA (reference sequence). Trimming took off 3 bases at V and 6 bases at J, with 4 bases between the two ends.

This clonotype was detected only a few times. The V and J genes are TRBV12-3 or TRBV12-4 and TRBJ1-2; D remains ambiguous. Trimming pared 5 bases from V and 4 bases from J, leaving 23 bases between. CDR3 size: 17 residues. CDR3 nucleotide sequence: TGTGCCAGCAGTGGAAACCGACGGCCCAGAGTGGGCTATGGCTACACCTTC. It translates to CASSGNRRPRVGYGYTF.

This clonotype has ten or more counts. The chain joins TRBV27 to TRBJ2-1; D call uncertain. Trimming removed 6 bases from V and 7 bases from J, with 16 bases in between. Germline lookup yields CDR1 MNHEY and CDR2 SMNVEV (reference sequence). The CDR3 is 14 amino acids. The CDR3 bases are TGTGCCAGCAGCCCTGACTCCAGTTTGAATGAGCAGTTCTTC. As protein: CASSPDSSLNEQFF.

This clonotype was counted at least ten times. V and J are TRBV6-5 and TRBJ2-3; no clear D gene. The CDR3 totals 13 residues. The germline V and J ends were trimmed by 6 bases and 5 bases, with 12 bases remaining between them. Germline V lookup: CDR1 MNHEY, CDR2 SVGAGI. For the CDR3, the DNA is TGTGCCAGCAGCCCTATAGCAGGAGATACGCAGTATTTT. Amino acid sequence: CASSPIAGDTQYF.

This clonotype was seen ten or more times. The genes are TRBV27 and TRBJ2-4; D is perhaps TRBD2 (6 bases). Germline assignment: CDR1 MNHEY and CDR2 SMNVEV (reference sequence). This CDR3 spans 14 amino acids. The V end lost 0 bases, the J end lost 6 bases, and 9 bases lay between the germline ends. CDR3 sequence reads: CASSLSSLANIQYF. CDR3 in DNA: TGTGCCAGCAGTTTATCGTCACTAGCAAACATTCAGTACTTC.

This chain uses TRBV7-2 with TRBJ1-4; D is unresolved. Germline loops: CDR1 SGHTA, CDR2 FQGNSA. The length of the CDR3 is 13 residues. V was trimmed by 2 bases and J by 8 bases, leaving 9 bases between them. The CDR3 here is CASSLHLDEKLFF. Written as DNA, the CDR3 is TGTGCCAGCAGCTTACATCTAGACGAAAAACTGTTTTTT.